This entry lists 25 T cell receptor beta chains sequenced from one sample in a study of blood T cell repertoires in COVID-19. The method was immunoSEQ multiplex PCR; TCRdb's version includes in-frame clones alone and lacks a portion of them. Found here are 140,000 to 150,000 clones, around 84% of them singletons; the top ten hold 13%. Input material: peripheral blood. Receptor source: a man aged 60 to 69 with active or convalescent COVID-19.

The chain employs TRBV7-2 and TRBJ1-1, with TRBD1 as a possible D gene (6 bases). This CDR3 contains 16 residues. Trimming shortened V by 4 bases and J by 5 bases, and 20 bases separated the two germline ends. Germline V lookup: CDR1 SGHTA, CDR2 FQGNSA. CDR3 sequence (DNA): TGTGCCAGCAGCTCCCAGGTGGGGGGGGCTCGGACTGAAGCTTTCTTT. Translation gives CASSSQVGGARTEAFF. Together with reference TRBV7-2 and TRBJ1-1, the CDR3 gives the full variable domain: GAGVSQSPSNKVTEKGKDVELRCDPISGHTALYWYRQSLGQGLEFLIYFQGNSAPDKSGLPSDRFSAERTGGSVSTLTIQRTQQEDSAVYLCASSSQVGGARTEAFFGQGTRLTVV.

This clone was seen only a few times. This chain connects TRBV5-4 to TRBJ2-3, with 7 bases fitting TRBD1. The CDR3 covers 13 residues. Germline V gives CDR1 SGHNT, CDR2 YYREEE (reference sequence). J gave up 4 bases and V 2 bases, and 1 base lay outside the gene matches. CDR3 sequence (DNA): TGTGCCAGCAGCTTTACAGGGGCAGATACGCAGTATTTT. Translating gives CASSFTGADTQYF.

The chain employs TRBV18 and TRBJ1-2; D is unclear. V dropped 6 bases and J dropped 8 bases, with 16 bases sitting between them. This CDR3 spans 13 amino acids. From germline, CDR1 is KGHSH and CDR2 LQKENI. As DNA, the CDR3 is TGTGCCAGCTCCAAAATCTATTCGGAGGGCTACACCTTC. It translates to CASSKIYSEGYTF.

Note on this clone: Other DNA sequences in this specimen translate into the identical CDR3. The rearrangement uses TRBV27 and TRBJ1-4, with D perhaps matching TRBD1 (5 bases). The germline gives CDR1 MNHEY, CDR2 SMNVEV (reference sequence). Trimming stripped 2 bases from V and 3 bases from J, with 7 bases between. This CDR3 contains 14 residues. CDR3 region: CASSLQGANEKLFF. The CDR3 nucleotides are TGTGCCAGCAGTTTACAAGGGGCTAATGAAAAACTGTTTTTT.

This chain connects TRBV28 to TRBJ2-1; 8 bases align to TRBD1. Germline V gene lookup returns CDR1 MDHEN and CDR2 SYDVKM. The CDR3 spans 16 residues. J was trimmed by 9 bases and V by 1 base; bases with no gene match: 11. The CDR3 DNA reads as TGTGCCAGCAGTTTATATGTGGGACCTACAGGGGGTGAGCAGTTCTTC. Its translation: CASSLYVGPTGGEQFF.

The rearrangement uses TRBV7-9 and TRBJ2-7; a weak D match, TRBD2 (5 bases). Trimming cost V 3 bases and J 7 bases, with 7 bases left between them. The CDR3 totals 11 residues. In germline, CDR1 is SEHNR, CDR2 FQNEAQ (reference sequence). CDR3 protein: CASSLRDEQYF. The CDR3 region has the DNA TGTGCCAGCAGCTTGAGGGATGAGCAGTACTTC.

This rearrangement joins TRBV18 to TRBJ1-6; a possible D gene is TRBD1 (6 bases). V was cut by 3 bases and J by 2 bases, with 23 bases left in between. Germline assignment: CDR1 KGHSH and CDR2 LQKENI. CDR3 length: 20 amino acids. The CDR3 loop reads CASSPEGQVRSATYNSPLHF. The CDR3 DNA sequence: TGTGCCAGCTCACCCGAGGGACAAGTTCGATCGGCCACCTATAATTCACCCCTCCACTTT.

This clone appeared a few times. CDR3 amino acids: CSASVAGIETGELFF. The CDR3 nucleotides are TGCAGTGCTAGTGTTGCGGGAATTGAGACCGGGGAGCTGTTTTTT. The V gene is TRBV20-1, the J gene TRBJ2-2; a possible D gene is TRBD2 (6 bases). This CDR3 is 15 amino acids long. Trimming took 3 bases from V and 5 from J, leaving 16 bases between them. The germline V gene encodes CDR1 DFQATT and CDR2 SNEGSKA (reference sequence).

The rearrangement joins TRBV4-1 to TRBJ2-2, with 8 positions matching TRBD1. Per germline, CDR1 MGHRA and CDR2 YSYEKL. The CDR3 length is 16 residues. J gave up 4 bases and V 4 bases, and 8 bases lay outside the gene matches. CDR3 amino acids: CASSRGTGKFTGELFF. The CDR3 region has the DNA TGCGCCAGCAGCCGGGGGACAGGCAAGTTCACCGGGGAGCTGTTTTTT.

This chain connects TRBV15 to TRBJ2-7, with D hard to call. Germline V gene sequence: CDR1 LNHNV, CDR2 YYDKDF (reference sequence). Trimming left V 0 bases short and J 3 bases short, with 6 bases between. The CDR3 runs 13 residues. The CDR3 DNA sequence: TGTGCCACCAGCAGAGAAAATCACTACGAGCAGTACTTC. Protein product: CATSRENHYEQYF.

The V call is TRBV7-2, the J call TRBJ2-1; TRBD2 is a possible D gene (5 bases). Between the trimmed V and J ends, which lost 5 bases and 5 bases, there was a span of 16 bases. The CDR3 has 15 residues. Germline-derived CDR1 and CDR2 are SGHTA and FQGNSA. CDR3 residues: CASSPPFAGNNEQFF. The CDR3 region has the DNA TGTGCCAGCAGCCCCCCCTTTGCGGGCAACAATGAGCAGTTCTTC.

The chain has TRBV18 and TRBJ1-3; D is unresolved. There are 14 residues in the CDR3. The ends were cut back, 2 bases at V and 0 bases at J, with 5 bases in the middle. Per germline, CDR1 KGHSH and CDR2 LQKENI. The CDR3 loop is CASSPTSSGNTIYF. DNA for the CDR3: TGTGCCAGCTCACCAACAAGCTCTGGAAACACCATATATTTT. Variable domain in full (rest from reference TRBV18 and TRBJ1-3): NAGVMQNPRHLVRRRGQEARLRCSPMKGHSHVYWYRQLPEEGLKFMVYLQKENIIDESGMPKERFSAEFPKEGPSILRIQQVVRGDSAAYFCASSPTSSGNTIYFGEGSWLTVV.

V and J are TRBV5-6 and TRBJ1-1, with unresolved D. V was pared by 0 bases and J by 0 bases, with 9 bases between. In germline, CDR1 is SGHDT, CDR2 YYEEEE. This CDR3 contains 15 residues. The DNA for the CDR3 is TGTGCCAGCAGCTTGGGGCAATATATGAACACTGAAGCTTTCTTT. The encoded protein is CASSLGQYMNTEAFF.

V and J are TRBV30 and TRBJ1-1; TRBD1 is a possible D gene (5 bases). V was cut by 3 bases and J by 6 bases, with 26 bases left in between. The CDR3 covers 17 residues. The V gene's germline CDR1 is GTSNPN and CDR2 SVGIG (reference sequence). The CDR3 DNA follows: TGTGCCTGGAGACCCTTAGGGGTAGACCGGGTCGATTCTGAAGCTTTCTTT. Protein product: CAWRPLGVDRVDSEAFF.

The CDR3 is CASSQGNGGGGNQPQHF. CDR3 nucleotide sequence: TGTGCCAGCAGCCAAGGAAACGGAGGAGGCGGCAATCAGCCCCAGCATTTT. The chain is built from TRBV4-2 and TRBJ1-5; D not resolved. The CDR3 runs 17 residues. V was cut by 1 base and J by 2 bases, with 15 bases left in between. CDR1 and CDR2 from the germline V gene are LGHNA and YNFKEQ.

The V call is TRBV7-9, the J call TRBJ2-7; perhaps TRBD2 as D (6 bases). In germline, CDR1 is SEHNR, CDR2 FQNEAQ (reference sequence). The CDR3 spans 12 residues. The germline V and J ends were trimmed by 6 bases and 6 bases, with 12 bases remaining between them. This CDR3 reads CASRGSEGEQYF. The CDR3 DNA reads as TGTGCCAGCAGGGGCTCGGAGGGCGAGCAGTACTTC. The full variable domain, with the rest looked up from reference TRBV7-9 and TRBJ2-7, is DTGVSQNPRHKITKRGQNVTFRCDPISEHNRLYWYRQTLGQGPEFLTYFQNEAQLEKSRLLSDRFSAERPKGSFSTLEIQRTEQGDSAMYLCASRGSEGEQYFGPGTRLTVT.

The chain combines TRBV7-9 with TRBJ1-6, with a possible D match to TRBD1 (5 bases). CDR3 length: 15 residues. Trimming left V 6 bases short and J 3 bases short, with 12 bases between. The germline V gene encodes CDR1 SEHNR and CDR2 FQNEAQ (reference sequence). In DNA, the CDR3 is TGTGCCAGCAGAAATCATACAGGCTATAATTCACCCCTCCACTTT. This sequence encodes CASRNHTGYNSPLHF. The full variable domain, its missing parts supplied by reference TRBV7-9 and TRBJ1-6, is DTGVSQNPRHKITKRGQNVTFRCDPISEHNRLYWYRQTLGQGPEFLTYFQNEAQLEKSRLLSDRFSAERPKGSFSTLEIQRTEQGDSAMYLCASRNHTGYNSPLHFGNGTRLTVT.

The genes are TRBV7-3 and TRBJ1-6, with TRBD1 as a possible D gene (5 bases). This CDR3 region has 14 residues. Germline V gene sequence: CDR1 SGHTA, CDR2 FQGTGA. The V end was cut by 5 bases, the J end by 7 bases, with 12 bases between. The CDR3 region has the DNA TGTGCCAGCAGCCCCCAGGGTGGGAATTCACCCCTCCACTTT. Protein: CASSPQGGNSPLHF.

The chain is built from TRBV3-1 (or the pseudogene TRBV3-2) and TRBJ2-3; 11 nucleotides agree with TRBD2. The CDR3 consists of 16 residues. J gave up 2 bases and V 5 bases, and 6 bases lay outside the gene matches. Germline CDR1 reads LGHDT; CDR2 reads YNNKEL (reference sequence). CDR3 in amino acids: CASSAGTSGLTDTQYF. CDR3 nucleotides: TGTGCCAGCAGCGCCGGGACTAGCGGCCTCACAGATACGCAGTATTTT.

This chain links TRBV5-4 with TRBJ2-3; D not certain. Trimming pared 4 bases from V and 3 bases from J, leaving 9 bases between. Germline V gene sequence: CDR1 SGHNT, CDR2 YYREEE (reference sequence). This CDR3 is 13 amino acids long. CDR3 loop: CASSRDTTDTQYF. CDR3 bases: TGTGCCAGCAGCCGAGACACAACAGATACGCAGTATTTT.

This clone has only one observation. This chain's CDR3 is CASSLGQASTDTQYF. The CDR3 nucleotides read TGTGCCAGCAGTTTGGGACAGGCGAGCACAGATACGCAGTATTTT. V usage is TRBV28 and J usage is TRBJ2-3; 8 nucleotides agree with TRBD1. The CDR3 has 15 residues. V gave up 3 bases and J gave up 0 bases; unmatched junction bases: 2. Germline CDR1 reads MDHEN; CDR2 reads SYDVKM. The complete variable domain, with remaining parts taken from reference TRBV28 and TRBJ2-3, reads DVKVTQSSRYLVKRTGEKVFLECVQDMDHENMFWYRQDPGLGLRLIYFSYDVKMKEKGDIPEGYSVSREKKERFSLILESASTNQTSMYLCASSLGQASTDTQYFGPGTRLTVL.

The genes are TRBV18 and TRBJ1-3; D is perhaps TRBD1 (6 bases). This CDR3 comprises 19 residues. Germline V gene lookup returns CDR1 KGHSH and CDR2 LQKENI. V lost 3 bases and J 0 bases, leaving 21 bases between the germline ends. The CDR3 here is CASSPLRSTGPNSGNTIYF. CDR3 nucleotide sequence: TGTGCCAGCTCACCTCTTCGGAGTACAGGGCCCAACTCTGGAAACACCATATATTTT.

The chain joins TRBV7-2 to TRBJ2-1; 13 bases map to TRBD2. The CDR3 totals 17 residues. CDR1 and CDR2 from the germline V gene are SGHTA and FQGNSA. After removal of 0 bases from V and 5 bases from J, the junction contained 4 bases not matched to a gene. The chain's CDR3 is CASSLAAGLAGNNEQFF. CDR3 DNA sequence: TGTGCCAGCAGCTTAGCTGCGGGACTAGCGGGAAACAATGAGCAGTTCTTC.

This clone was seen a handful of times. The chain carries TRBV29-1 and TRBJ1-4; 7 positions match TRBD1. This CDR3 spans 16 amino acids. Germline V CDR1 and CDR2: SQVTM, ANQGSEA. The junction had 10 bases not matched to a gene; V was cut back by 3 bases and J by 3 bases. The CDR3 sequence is CSVDGQDMESNEKLFF. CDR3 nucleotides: TGCAGCGTTGACGGACAGGACATGGAATCTAATGAAAAACTGTTTTTT. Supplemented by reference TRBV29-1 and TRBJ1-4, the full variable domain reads SAVISQKPSRDICQRGTSLTIQCQVDSQVTMMFWYRQQPGQSLTLIATANQGSEATYESGFVIDKFPISRPNLTFSTLTVSNMSPEDSSIYLCSVDGQDMESNEKLFFGSGTQLSVL.

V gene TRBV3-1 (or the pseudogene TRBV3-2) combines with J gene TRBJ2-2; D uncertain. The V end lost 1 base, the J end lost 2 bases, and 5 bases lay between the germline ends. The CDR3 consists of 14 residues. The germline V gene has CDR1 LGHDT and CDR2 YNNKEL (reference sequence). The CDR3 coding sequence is TGTGCCAGCAGCCAAGCGGTAAACACCGGGGAGCTGTTTTTT. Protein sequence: CASSQAVNTGELFF.